A selection of T cell receptor beta chains follows, all from one sample in a study of blood T cell repertoires in COVID-19. Profiling relied on immunoSEQ multiplex PCR, and the TCRdb table lists in-frame clones only, not all of them. The data show under 200,000 clones, about 86% seen once. What was sequenced was peripheral blood. The origin of the receptors is a man aged 18 to 30 with acute or convalescent COVID-19. Both conserved end residues are part of each CDR3. The D gene is left open where the match is weak. Expanded clones get a size class; other rows say once, few or many, or leave the size out.

>NA|TRBV7-2|TRBJ2-7|NA
TGTGCCAGCAGCTTAGTTCCGAGCTCCTACGAGCAGTACTTC
CASSLVPSSYEQYF
>NA|TRBV5-1|TRBJ1-2|TRBD1
TGCGCCAGCAGCTGGGACAGGGGACTATATGGCTACACCTTC
CASSWDRGLYGYTF
>few|TRBV4-2|TRBJ2-1|TRBD2
TGTGCCAGCAGCCAAGATCCAGCGGGGGGCTACAATGAGCAGTTCTTC
CASSQDPAGGYNEQFF
>NA|TRBV6-2/TRBV6-3|TRBJ1-2|TRBD1
TGTGCCAGCAGTTCCACCGGGACAGGGCACTATGGCTACACCTTC
CASSSTGTGHYGYTF
>NA|TRBV28|TRBJ1-4|TRBD1
TGTGCCAGCGAACAGGGGGCAACTAATGAAAAACTGTTTTTT
CASEQGATNEKLFF
>few|TRBV6-5|TRBJ1-4|NA
TGTGCCAGCAGGGGACTTGAAAAACTGTTTTTT
CASRGLEKLFF
>NA|TRBV6-5|TRBJ2-3|TRBD1
TGTGCCAGCAAACTACAGGGGGCGAGGGCAGATACGCAGTATTTT
CASKLQGARADTQYF
>NA|TRBV29-1|TRBJ2-3|NA
TGCAGCGTTGAAGATGTGACAGAGGCAGATACGCAGTATTTT
CSVEDVTEADTQYF
>NA|TRBV19|TRBJ2-1|TRBD1
TGTGCCAGTACCGCAGGGGGCCTTTACAATGAGCAGTTCTTC
CASTAGGLYNEQFF
>NA|TRBV7-9|TRBJ1-2|TRBD1
TGTGCCAGCAGCCAATCCGGACAGGGGAGGAACTATGGCTACACCTTC
CASSQSGQGRNYGYTF
>NA|TRBV7-2|TRBJ2-2|TRBD2
TGTGCCAGCAGCACAGTAGCGGGGGCGAACACCGGGGAGCTGTTTTTT
CASSTVAGANTGELFF
>NA|TRBV4-1|TRBJ1-6|TRBD1
TGCGCCAGCAGCCGAGGAAGGGACAGCAGCTCCTATAATTCACCCCTCCACTTT
CASSRGRDSSSYNSPLHF
>NA|TRBV7-2|TRBJ2-3|TRBD2
TGTGCCAGCAGCGCCCGCGGGGGGGCCACAGATACGCAGTATTTT
CASSARGGATDTQYF
>NA|TRBV30|TRBJ1-2|NA
TGTGCCTGGAGTGTACCGGGGGGCATTGGCTACACCTTC
CAWSVPGGIGYTF
>NA|TRBV19|TRBJ2-1|NA
TGTGCCAGTAGTATTGTCGGGGGTAAGAATGAGCAGTTCTTC
CASSIVGGKNEQFF
>NA|TRBV5-1|TRBJ1-4|NA
TGCGCCAGCCAAAGAGGGATTAGTAGTGAAAAACTGTTTTTT
CASQRGISSEKLFF